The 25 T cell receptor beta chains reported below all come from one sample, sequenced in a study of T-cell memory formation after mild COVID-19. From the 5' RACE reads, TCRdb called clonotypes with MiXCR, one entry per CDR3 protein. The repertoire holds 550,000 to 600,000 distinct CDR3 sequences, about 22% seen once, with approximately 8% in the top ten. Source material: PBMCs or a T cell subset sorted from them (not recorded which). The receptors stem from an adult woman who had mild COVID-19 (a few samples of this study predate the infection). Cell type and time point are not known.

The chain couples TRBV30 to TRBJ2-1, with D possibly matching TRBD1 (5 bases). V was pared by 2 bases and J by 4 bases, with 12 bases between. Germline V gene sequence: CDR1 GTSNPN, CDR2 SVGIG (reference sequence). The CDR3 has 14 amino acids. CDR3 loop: CAWSIQELYNEQFF. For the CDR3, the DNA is TGTGCCTGGAGTATACAGGAGTTATACAATGAGCAGTTCTTC. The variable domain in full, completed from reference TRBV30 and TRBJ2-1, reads SQTIHQWPATLVQPVGSPLSLECTVEGTSNPNLYWYRQAAGRGLQLLFYSVGIGQISSEVPQNLSASRPQDRQFILSSKKLLLSDSGFYLCAWSIQELYNEQFFGPGTRLTVL.

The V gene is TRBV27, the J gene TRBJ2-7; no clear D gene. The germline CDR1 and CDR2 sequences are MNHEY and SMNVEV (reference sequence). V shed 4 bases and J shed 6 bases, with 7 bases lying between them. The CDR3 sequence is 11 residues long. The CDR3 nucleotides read TGTGCCAGCAGTTCTGGGCCCGAGCAGTACTTC. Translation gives CASSSGPEQYF.

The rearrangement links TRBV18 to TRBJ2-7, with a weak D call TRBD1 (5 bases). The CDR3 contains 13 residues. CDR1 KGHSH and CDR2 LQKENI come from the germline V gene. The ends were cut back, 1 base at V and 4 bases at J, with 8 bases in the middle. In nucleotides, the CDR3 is TGTGCCAGCTCACCACTCCCAGGGTACGAGCAGTACTTC. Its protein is CASSPLPGYEQYF.

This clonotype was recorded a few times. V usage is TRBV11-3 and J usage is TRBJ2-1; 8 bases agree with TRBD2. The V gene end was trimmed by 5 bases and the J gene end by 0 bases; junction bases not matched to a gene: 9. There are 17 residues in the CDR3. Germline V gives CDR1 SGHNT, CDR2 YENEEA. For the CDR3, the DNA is TGTGCCAGCAGCCCCCGGCTCGCGGGAGGCTCCTACAATGAGCAGTTCTTC. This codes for CASSPRLAGGSYNEQFF.

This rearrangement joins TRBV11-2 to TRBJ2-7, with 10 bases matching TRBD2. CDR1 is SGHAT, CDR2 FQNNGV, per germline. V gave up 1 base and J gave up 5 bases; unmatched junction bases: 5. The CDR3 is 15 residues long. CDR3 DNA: TGTGCCAGCAGCTTAGGGACTAGCGGTATCCACGAGCAGTACTTC. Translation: CASSLGTSGIHEQYF.

The chain's CDR3 is CASSLNGRLNQPQHF. The CDR3 nucleotides read TGTGCCAGCAGCTTGAACGGCCGGCTAAATCAGCCCCAGCATTTT. The chain joins TRBV5-4 to TRBJ1-5, with D uncertain. V was shortened by 1 base and J by 4 bases, with 12 bases between the two germline ends. CDR1 SGHNT and CDR2 YYREEE come from the germline V gene (reference sequence). This CDR3 comprises 15 residues.

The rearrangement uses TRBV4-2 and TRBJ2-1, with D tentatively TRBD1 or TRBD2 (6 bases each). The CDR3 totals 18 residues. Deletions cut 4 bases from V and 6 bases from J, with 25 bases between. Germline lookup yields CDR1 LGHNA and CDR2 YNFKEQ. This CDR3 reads CASSPLGGGTSKANEQFF. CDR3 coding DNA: TGTGCCAGCAGCCCGCTTGGGGGCGGGACTTCCAAAGCCAATGAGCAGTTCTTC.

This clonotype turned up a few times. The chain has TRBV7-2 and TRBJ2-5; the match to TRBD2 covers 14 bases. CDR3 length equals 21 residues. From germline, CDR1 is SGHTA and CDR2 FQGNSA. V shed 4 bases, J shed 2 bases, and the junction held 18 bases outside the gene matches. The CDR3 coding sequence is TGTGCCAGCAGCTGGACTACAGGTGGGACTAGCGGGAGAGCCCCTCAAGAGACCCAGTACTTC. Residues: CASSWTTGGTSGRAPQETQYF.

The CDR3, as DNA: TGTGCCAGTAGTAAGAGGGGACTAGACTCCTACAATGAGCAGTTCTTC. This gives the protein CASSKRGLDSYNEQFF. The chain carries TRBV19 and TRBJ2-1; TRBD2 matches at 8 bases. The germline V gene has CDR1 LNHDA and CDR2 SQIVND (reference sequence). The CDR3 runs to 16 residues. J lost 0 bases, V lost 4 bases, and 5 bases had no gene match.

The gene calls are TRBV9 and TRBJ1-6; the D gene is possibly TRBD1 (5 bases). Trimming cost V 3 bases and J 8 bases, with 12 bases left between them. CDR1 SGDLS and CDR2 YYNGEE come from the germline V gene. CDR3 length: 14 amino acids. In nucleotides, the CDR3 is TGTGCCAGCAGCGAGGGGCCCACCGATTCACCCCTCCACTTT. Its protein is CASSEGPTDSPLHF.

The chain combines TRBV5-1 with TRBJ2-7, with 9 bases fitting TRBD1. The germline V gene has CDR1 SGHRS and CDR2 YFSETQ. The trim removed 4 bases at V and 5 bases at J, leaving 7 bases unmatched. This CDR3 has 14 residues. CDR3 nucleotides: TGCGCCAGCAGCGCCGGGACAGGGATCCACGAGCAGTACTTC. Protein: CASSAGTGIHEQYF.

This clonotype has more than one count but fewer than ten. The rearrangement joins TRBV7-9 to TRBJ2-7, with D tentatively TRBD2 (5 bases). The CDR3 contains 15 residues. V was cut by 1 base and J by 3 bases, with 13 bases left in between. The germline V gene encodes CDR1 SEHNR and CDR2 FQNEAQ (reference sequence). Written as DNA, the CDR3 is TGTGCCAGCAGCTTAGGACCTTCCCGGGGCTACGAGCAGTACTTC. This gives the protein CASSLGPSRGYEQYF.

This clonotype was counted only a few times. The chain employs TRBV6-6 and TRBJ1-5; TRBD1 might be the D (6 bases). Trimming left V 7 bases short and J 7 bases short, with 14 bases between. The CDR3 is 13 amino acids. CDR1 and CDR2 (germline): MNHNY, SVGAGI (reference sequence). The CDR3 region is CASNLQGSQPQHF. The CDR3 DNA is TGTGCCAGCAACCTGCAGGGGAGCCAGCCCCAGCATTTT.

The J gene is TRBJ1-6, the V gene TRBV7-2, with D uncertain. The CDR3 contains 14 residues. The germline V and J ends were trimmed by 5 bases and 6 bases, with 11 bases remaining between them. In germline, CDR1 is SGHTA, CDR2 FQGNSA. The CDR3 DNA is TGTGCCAGCAGCCCCGGCACCCCTAATTCACCCCTCCACTTT. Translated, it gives CASSPGTPNSPLHF.

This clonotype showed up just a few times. Written as DNA, the CDR3 is TGTGCCAGCAGCTTAGACCCGGGGGGGTACAATGAGCAGTTCTTC. This codes for CASSLDPGGYNEQFF. J is TRBJ2-1 and V is TRBV11-2, with 8 bases aligning to TRBD2. Unmatched junction bases numbered 2, after V lost 0 bases and J lost 4 bases. The germline CDR1 and CDR2 sequences are SGHAT and FQNNGV. This CDR3 has 15 amino acids.

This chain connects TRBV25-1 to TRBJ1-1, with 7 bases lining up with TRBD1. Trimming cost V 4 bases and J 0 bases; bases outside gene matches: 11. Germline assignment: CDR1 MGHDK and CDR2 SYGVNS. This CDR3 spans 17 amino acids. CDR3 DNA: TGTGCCAGCAGTGCTTTGACAGGGATGGATATGAACACTGAAGCTTTCTTT. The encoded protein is CASSALTGMDMNTEAFF.

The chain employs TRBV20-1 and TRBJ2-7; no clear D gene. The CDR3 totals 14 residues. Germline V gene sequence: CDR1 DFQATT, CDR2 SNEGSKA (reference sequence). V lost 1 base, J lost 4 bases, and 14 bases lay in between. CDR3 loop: CSARGVGRFYEQYF. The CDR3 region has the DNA TGCAGTGCTAGAGGCGTCGGACGATTTTACGAGCAGTACTTC.

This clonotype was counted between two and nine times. The CDR3 DNA reads as TGCAGCGTTGCCCCCCTAGGGCTAGCGGTGCCCTACGAGCAGTACTTC. Its translation: CSVAPLGLAVPYEQYF. V usage is TRBV29-1 and J usage is TRBJ2-7, with 7 bases aligning to TRBD2. CDR3 size: 16 residues. After removal of 4 bases from V and 2 bases from J, the junction contained 14 bases not matched to a gene. Germline assignment: CDR1 SQVTM and CDR2 ANQGSEA.

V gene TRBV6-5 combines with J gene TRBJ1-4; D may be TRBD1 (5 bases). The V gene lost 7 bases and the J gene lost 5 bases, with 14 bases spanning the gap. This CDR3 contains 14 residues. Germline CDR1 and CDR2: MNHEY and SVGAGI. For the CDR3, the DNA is TGTGCCAGCACCAATGGGCAGGGAAATGAAAAACTGTTTTTT. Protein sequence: CASTNGQGNEKLFF.

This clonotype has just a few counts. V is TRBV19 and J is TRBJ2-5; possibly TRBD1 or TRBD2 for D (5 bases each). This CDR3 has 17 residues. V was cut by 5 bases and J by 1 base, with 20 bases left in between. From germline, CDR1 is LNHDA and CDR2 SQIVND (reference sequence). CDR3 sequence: CASSPPRGTVTQETQYF. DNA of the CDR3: TGTGCCAGTAGTCCTCCCCGAGGGACGGTGACCCAAGAGACCCAGTACTTC.

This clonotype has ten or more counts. The DNA of the CDR3 is TGCGCCAGCAGCTTGGGGTCGCGGGGAGTTCTCACAGATACGCAGTATTTT. Translating it yields CASSLGSRGVLTDTQYF. The chain recombines TRBV5-1 with TRBJ2-3; TRBD2 is a possible D gene (6 bases). Germline CDR1 is SGHRS and CDR2 is YFSETQ. The CDR3 extends over 17 amino acids. Deletions cut 0 bases from V and 2 bases from J, with 16 bases between.

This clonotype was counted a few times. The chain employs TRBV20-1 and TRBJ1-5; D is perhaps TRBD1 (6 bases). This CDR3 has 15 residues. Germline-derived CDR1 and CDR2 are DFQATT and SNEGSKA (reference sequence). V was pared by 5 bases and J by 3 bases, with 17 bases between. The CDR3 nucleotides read TGCAGTGCTCGTCGCGGGGGGGCCATCAATCAGCCCCAGCATTTT. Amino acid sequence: CSARRGGAINQPQHF.

As DNA, the CDR3 is TGTGCCAGCAGCAAACTTACCGGGACAGGAGGCGGTATGAACACTGAAGCTTTCTTT. This translates into CASSKLTGTGGGMNTEAFF. V usage is TRBV21-1 and J usage is TRBJ1-1; the table's D call, TRBD1, was not checked against the DNA. TRBV21-1 is a pseudogene. The CDR3 consists of 19 residues.

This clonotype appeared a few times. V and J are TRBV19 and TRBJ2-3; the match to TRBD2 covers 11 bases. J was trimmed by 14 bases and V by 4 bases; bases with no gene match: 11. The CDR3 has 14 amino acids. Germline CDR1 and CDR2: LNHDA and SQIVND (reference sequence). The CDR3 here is CASSTPFSGGAVYF. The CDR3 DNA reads TGTGCCAGTAGTACCCCGTTTAGCGGGGGGGCGGTGTATTTT.

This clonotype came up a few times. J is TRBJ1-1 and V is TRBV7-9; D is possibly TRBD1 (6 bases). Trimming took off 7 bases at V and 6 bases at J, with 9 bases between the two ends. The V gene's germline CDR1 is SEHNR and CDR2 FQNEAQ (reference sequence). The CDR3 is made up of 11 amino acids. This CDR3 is CASKRGAEAFF. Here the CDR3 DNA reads TGTGCCAGCAAAAGGGGGGCTGAAGCTTTCTTT.